A selection of T cell receptor beta chains follows, all from one sample in a study of cytomegalovirus exposure and HLA in healthy donors. The data were produced by immunoSEQ multiplex PCR, yet TCRdb's version contains in-frame clones alone and is incomplete. The sample lists about 54,000 clones; over 85% were seen once. Sequenced input: PBMCs. These receptors were taken from a woman aged 18-29 years in good health and CMV-seropositive. CDR3s include the opening cysteine and the closing phenylalanine or tryptophan. D genes are given only for firm matches. For some rows the clone size is stated as once, few or many, or as a class when expanded; others skip it.

j_call,v_call,cdr3_length,clone_size,d_call,cdr3_nt,cdr3_aa
TRBJ2-5,TRBV2,14,-,-,TGTGCCAGCAAGATACTAGCAGGACAAGAGACCCAGTACTTC,CASKILAGQETQYF
TRBJ2-3,TRBV5-1,16,-,TRBD1,TGCGCCAGCAGCTTGACAGGGGACCCTAGCACAGATACGCAGTATTTT,CASSLTGDPSTDTQYF
TRBJ2-5,TRBV14,13,-,-,TGTGCCAGCAGCGAAGGACTTCGGGAGACCCAGTACTTC,CASSEGLRETQYF
TRBJ2-7,TRBV7-8,13,few,TRBD1,TGTGCCAGCAACCGGGACAGCAACTACGAGCAGTACTTC,CASNRDSNYEQYF
TRBJ2-7,TRBV2,11,once,-,TGTGCCAGCCGAGGAGCCTACGAGCAGTACTTC,CASRGAYEQYF
TRBJ2-7,TRBV14,16,-,TRBD2,TGTGCCAGCAGCCAAAGGGGGGGACTAGCGTACTACGAGCAGTACTTC,CASSQRGGLAYYEQYF
TRBJ2-3,TRBV11-2,15,-,-,TGTGCCAGCAGCTTAGTACAAACCACCGGGTATACGCAGTATTTT,CASSLVQTTGYTQYF
TRBJ1-4,TRBV6-1,14,-,TRBD1,TGTGCCAGCAGTCTACAGGGGGCGACCGAAAAACTGTTTTTT,CASSLQGATEKLFF
TRBJ2-5,TRBV7-2,17,-,TRBD2,TGTGCCAGCAGCTTATCATCGGCGGGGGGGCGTGAGGAGACCCAGTACTTC,CASSLSSAGGREETQYF
TRBJ2-7,TRBV5-1,15,-,TRBD2,TGCGCCAGCAGCCCCCCTAGCGGGGGGGCTGTGGAGCAGTACTTC,CASSPPSGGAVEQYF